Presented here are 5 T cell receptor beta chains from one specimen sequenced in a study of OX40 agonist ivuxolimab in advanced cancers. Here immunoSEQ multiplex PCR was the method, and the copy in TCRdb shows in-frame clones only, minus some. The table lists 100,000 or so clones, roughly 95% of them singletons. The specimen was CD4+ or CD8+ T cells sorted from blood, collected in a trial of the OX40 agonist ivuxolimab. Receptors originate from an adult with an advanced solid tumor such as melanoma, head and neck, liver or kidney cancer.

The chain employs TRBV5-6 and TRBJ2-2; weak D call: TRBD1 (6 bases). V was pared by 0 bases and J by 3 bases, with 15 bases between. CDR1 and CDR2 from the germline V gene are SGHDT and YYEEEE. CDR3 size: 17 residues. The CDR3 sequence is CASSLATSGAHTGELFF. The CDR3 DNA sequence: TGTGCCAGCAGCTTGGCCACTTCAGGGGCCCACACCGGGGAGCTGTTTTTT.

This chain joins TRBV7-3 and TRBJ2-3; D is perhaps TRBD1 (6 bases). The germline V gene has CDR1 SGHTA and CDR2 FQGTGA. The CDR3 loop spans 14 amino acids. V was trimmed by 4 bases and J by 2 bases, leaving 10 bases between them. CDR3 nucleotide sequence: TGTGCCAGCAGCTGGACAGCCGACACAGATACGCAGTATTTT. It is translated as CASSWTADTDTQYF.

Points on this clone: At one boundary the junction diverges from the germline segment, which might be a read error. The chain is built from TRBV10-3 and TRBJ1-4; D unclear. The CDR3 runs to 18 residues. CDR1 and CDR2 from the germline V gene are ENHRY and SYGVKD. CDR3 nucleotides: TGTGCCAGCAGTGACTGTCCAAGTCTCCTAGTCGACAATGAAAAACTGTTTTTT. The encoded protein is CASSDCPSLLVDNEKLFF.

The chain joins TRBV14 to TRBJ2-7, with TRBD1 matching 7 bases. CDR1 SGHDN and CDR2 FVKESK come from the germline V gene. V gave up 0 bases and J gave up 0 bases; unmatched junction bases: 2. The CDR3 covers 15 residues. The CDR3 DNA sequence: TGTGCCAGCAGCCAAGAGGGACAGTACTCCTACGAGCAGTACTTC. Translation: CASSQEGQYSYEQYF.

This chain uses TRBV11-2 with TRBJ1-5; tentative D call: TRBD1 (6 bases). V was clipped by 7 bases and J by 0 bases, with 22 bases between them. CDR1 and CDR2 from the germline V gene are SGHAT and FQNNGV. The CDR3 sequence is 18 residues long. The CDR3 loop is CASTLGTFALYSNQPQHF. In DNA, the CDR3 is TGTGCCAGCACCTTGGGGACATTTGCCTTATATAGCAATCAGCCCCAGCATTTT.